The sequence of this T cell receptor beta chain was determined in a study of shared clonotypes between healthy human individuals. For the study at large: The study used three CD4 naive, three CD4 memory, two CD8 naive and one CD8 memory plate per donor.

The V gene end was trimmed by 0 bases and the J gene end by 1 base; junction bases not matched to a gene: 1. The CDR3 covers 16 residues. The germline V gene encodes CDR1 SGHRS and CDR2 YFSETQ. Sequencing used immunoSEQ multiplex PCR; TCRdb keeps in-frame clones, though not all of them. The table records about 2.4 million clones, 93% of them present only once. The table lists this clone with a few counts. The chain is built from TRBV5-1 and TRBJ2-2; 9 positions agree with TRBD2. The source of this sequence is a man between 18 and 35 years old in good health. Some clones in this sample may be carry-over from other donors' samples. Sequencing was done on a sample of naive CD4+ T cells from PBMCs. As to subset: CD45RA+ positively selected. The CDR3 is CASSLELAGNTGELFF. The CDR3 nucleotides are TGCGCCAGCAGCTTGGAACTAGCGGGGAACACCGGGGAGCTGTTTTTT.